Presented here are 28 T cell receptor beta chains from one specimen sequenced in a study of siplizumab effects on memory and regulatory T cells. Sequencing used immunoSEQ multiplex PCR; TCRdb keeps in-frame clones, though not all of them. This sample has around 68,000 clones, with about 90% found just once. The sequencing input was Tregs sorted from blood. These receptors originate from a human donor in good health.

This clone was seen a handful of times. V usage is TRBV9 and J usage is TRBJ1-4; perhaps TRBD1 as D (6 bases). Germline lookup yields CDR1 SGDLS and CDR2 YYNGEE. V lost 2 bases and J 2 bases, leaving 10 bases between the germline ends. CDR3 length: 15 amino acids. CDR3 sequence reads: CASSVLGQTNEKLFF. As DNA, the CDR3 is TGTGCCAGCAGCGTTTTAGGACAGACTAATGAAAAACTGTTTTTT.

The chain couples TRBV18 to TRBJ2-3, with D possibly being TRBD2 (5 bases). V shed 0 bases and J shed 3 bases, with 10 bases lying between them. This CDR3 has 15 amino acids. Germline V gene sequence: CDR1 KGHSH, CDR2 LQKENI. In nucleotides, the CDR3 is TGTGCCAGCTCACCACCGGGAGTAAGTACAGATACGCAGTATTTT. It encodes CASSPPGVSTDTQYF.

The genes are TRBV5-6 and TRBJ2-7; 7 bases line up with TRBD1. The V gene's germline CDR1 is SGHDT and CDR2 YYEEEE. The V segment lost 4 bases and the J segment 4 bases; nucleotides outside the gene matches: 5. The CDR3 has 13 amino acids. The CDR3 here is CASSTGTVYEQYF. The CDR3 DNA reads as TGTGCCAGCAGCACCGGGACAGTGTACGAGCAGTACTTC.

This chain uses TRBV11-1 with TRBJ2-1; the match to TRBD2 covers 8 bases. Unmatched junction bases numbered 4, after V lost 2 bases and J lost 1 base. The germline gives CDR1 SGHAT, CDR2 FQDESV (reference sequence). The length of the CDR3 is 16 residues. Here the CDR3 reads CASSLSTGGSYNEQFF. DNA for the CDR3: TGTGCCAGCAGCTTATCAACGGGAGGGTCCTACAATGAGCAGTTCTTC. The full variable domain, in which reference TRBV11-1 and TRBJ2-1 provide the parts outside the CDR3, is EAEVAQSPRYKITEKSQAVAFWCDPISGHATLYWYRQILGQGPELLVQFQDESVVDDSQLPKDRFSAERLKGVDSTLKIQPAELGDSAMYLCASSLSTGGSYNEQFFGPGTRLTVL.

The chain uses TRBV28 and TRBJ1-5, with D uncertain. Trimming pared 3 bases from V and 3 bases from J, leaving 12 bases between. There are 15 residues in the CDR3. Germline loops: CDR1 MDHEN, CDR2 SYDVKM. The CDR3, as DNA: TGTGCCAGCAGTTTCTCCGGACGGTTCAATCAGCCCCAGCATTTT. Amino acid sequence: CASSFSGRFNQPQHF.

This clone was detected only once. This chain connects TRBV5-1 to TRBJ2-1; perhaps TRBD2 as D (6 bases). The CDR3 is 15 amino acids. Germline V gives CDR1 SGHRS, CDR2 YFSETQ. The V and J ends lost 2 bases and 0 bases respectively, with 9 bases between them. The CDR3 reads CASSLFGSSYNEQFF. CDR3 in DNA: TGCGCCAGCAGCTTATTCGGGAGCTCCTACAATGAGCAGTTCTTC.

The chain employs TRBV10-3 and TRBJ1-1; a possible D gene is TRBD1 (5 bases). The CDR3 is 13 amino acids. Germline-derived CDR1 and CDR2 are ENHRY and SYGVKD. V lost 3 bases, J lost 11 bases, and 16 bases lay in between. CDR3 coding DNA: TGTGCCATCAGTGAAAGAGGGAAGGGGCCGGCTTTCTTT. Its translation: CAISERGKGPAFF.

The rearrangement uses TRBV5-1 and TRBJ2-7; the D is unclear. Deletions cut 0 bases from V and 6 bases from J, with 16 bases between. The CDR3 spans 15 residues. Germline CDR1 SGHRS, CDR2 YFSETQ. The CDR3 bases are TGCGCCAGCAGCTTGGAGGGTGGTAGAATAGTCGAGCAGTACTTC. As protein: CASSLEGGRIVEQYF.

The J gene is TRBJ2-2, the V gene TRBV4-1, with D perhaps TRBD1 (6 bases). CDR3 length: 14 amino acids. Germline V lookup: CDR1 MGHRA, CDR2 YSYEKL. Trimming shortened V by 0 bases and J by 6 bases, and 8 bases separated the two germline ends. CDR3 region: CASSQDSGAGELFF. Written as DNA, the CDR3 is TGCGCCAGCAGCCAAGATTCAGGGGCCGGGGAGCTGTTTTTT.

The chain is built from TRBV6-6 and TRBJ2-7; D gene ambiguous. The germline V gene encodes CDR1 MNHNY and CDR2 SVGAGI (reference sequence). This CDR3 spans 12 amino acids. The V end was cut by 6 bases, the J end by 2 bases, with 8 bases between. The CDR3 loop is CASRTDTYEQYF. DNA of the CDR3: TGTGCCAGCAGGACTGACACCTACGAGCAGTACTTC.

In this sample, this clone turned up a few times. The rearrangement uses TRBV19 and TRBJ1-2, with D tentatively TRBD1 (5 bases). This CDR3 has 12 amino acids. Germline V CDR1 and CDR2: LNHDA, SQIVND (reference sequence). V lost 7 bases, J lost 4 bases, and 10 bases lay in between. The CDR3 spells CASMTAFYGYTF. DNA for the CDR3: TGTGCCAGTATGACAGCGTTCTATGGCTACACCTTC.

This chain uses TRBV9 with TRBJ2-2, with D unresolved. This CDR3 is built from 14 residues. V was cut by 0 bases and J by 5 bases, with 8 bases left in between. In germline, CDR1 is SGDLS, CDR2 YYNGEE. The DNA for the CDR3 is TGTGCCAGCAGCGTAGCGGAGTCAACCGGGGAGCTGTTTTTT. Translating gives CASSVAESTGELFF.

The genes are TRBV15 and TRBJ1-3; D gene unclear. This CDR3 spans 16 amino acids. CDR1 and CDR2 from the germline V gene are LNHNV and YYDKDF (reference sequence). V was trimmed by 0 bases and J by 0 bases, leaving 9 bases between them. This chain's CDR3 is CATSRDPPGSGNTIYF. The CDR3, as DNA: TGTGCCACCAGCAGAGATCCCCCGGGCTCTGGAAACACCATATATTTT.

The rearrangement joins TRBV27 to TRBJ2-2, with 11 nucleotides matching TRBD2. Germline CDR1 reads MNHEY; CDR2 reads SMNVEV (reference sequence). With 4 bases clipped from V and 4 bases from J, the junction kept 5 bases outside the gene matches. CDR3 length equals 16 residues. The CDR3 nucleotides read TGTGCCAGCAGTTATCTGGGACTAGCGGTCACCGGGGAGCTGTTTTTT. This gives the protein CASSYLGLAVTGELFF.

The CDR3 here is CASSLGTLLSGSSYNEQFF. CDR3 nucleotides: TGTGCCAGCAGCCTAGGGACACTTCTAAGCGGGAGCTCCTACAATGAGCAGTTCTTC. This chain joins TRBV11-2 and TRBJ2-1; 8 bases are shared with TRBD2. CDR3 length equals 19 residues. In germline, CDR1 is SGHAT, CDR2 FQNNGV. Losses at the gene ends were 5 bases for V and 0 bases for J; bases not matched to a gene: 15.

The V call is TRBV6-1, the J call TRBJ2-2; D is undetermined. CDR1 is MNHNS, CDR2 SASEGT, per germline. Trimming left V 7 bases short and J 1 base short, with 10 bases between. The CDR3 sequence is 14 residues long. CDR3: CASTRSGNTGELFF. CDR3 in DNA: TGTGCCAGCACCCGCTCGGGGAACACCGGGGAGCTGTTTTTT.

The chain employs TRBV9 and TRBJ2-1, with 7 nucleotides matching TRBD1. This CDR3 region has 15 residues. Trimming took 3 bases from V and 2 from J; bases not matched to a gene: 5. Germline CDR1 and CDR2: SGDLS and YYNGEE. CDR3 region: CASSATDRAYNEQFF. The CDR3 coding sequence is TGTGCCAGCAGCGCGACCGACAGGGCCTACAATGAGCAGTTCTTC.

The chain is built from TRBV6-5 and TRBJ2-1; D is unresolved. The germline V and J ends were trimmed by 6 bases and 0 bases, with 9 bases remaining between them. This CDR3 contains 14 residues. The germline gives CDR1 MNHEY, CDR2 SVGAGI. This chain's CDR3 is CASSFSLSYNEQFF. Here the CDR3 DNA reads TGTGCCAGCAGCTTTTCTCTCTCCTACAATGAGCAGTTCTTC.

V usage is TRBV6-1 and J usage is TRBJ2-5, with D possibly TRBD2 on 7 matching bases. Germline-derived CDR1 and CDR2 are MNHNS and SASEGT. The CDR3 is 15 amino acids. V lost 6 bases and J lost 5, with 19 bases in between. The CDR3 reads CASSQDGGRRETQYF. CDR3 nucleotide sequence: TGTGCCAGCAGCCAGGACGGGGGGCGCAGGGAGACCCAGTACTTC.

The chain uses TRBV19 and TRBJ2-7; 8 nucleotides align to TRBD1. Per the germline V gene, CDR1 is LNHDA and CDR2 is SQIVND (reference sequence). Trimming took 6 bases from V and 4 from J; bases not matched to a gene: 8. This CDR3 has 14 amino acids. CDR3 sequence reads: CASRPGRGHYEQYF. The CDR3 nucleotides are TGTGCCAGTAGACCGGGCAGGGGGCATTACGAGCAGTACTTC.

The rearrangement links TRBV6-6 to TRBJ1-2; D is undetermined. Trimming pared 7 bases from V and 7 bases from J, leaving 22 bases between. CDR3 size: 15 residues. Germline CDR1 and CDR2: MNHNY and SVGAGI (reference sequence). CDR3 nucleotide sequence: TGTGCCAGCATACTAACCCGGGGAACCTATGTTGGCTACACCTTC. Protein sequence: CASILTRGTYVGYTF.

The chain links TRBV19 to TRBJ1-3, with no clear D. The germline V gene encodes CDR1 LNHDA and CDR2 SQIVND (reference sequence). The CDR3 length is 12 residues. Trimming left V 7 bases short and J 2 bases short, with 6 bases between. This chain's CDR3 is CASTPPGNTIYF. The CDR3 nucleotides read TGTGCCAGTACCCCCCCTGGAAACACCATATATTTT. The variable domain in full, completed from reference TRBV19 and TRBJ1-3, reads DGGITQSPKYLFRKEGQNVTLSCEQNLNHDAMYWYRQDPGQGLRLIYYSQIVNDFQKGDIAEGYSVSREKKESFPLTVTSAQKNPTAFYLCASTPPGNTIYFGEGSWLTVV.

This rearrangement joins TRBV30 to TRBJ2-2; possibly TRBD1 for D (6 bases). Trimming stripped 0 bases from V and 3 bases from J, with 11 bases between. The CDR3 is 15 amino acids. Germline values: CDR1 GTSNPN, CDR2 SVGIG (reference sequence). CDR3 nucleotides: TGTGCCTGGAGTGTAGGACAGCCGCACACCGGGGAGCTGTTTTTT. This sequence encodes CAWSVGQPHTGELFF.

The chain carries TRBV5-1 and TRBJ2-1, with 11 bases aligning to TRBD1. CDR3 length: 15 amino acids. The V segment lost 5 bases and the J segment 5 bases; nucleotides outside the gene matches: 6. The germline gives CDR1 SGHRS, CDR2 YFSETQ. CDR3 sequence reads: CASRQGQGDHNEQFF. In DNA, the CDR3 is TGCGCCAGCAGACAGGGACAGGGGGACCACAATGAGCAGTTCTTC. Complete variable domain (other parts from reference TRBV5-1 and TRBJ2-1): KAGVTQTPRYLIKTRGQQVTLSCSPISGHRSVSWYQQTPGQGLQFLFEYFSETQRNKGNFPGRFSGRQFSNSRSEMNVSTLELGDSALYLCASRQGQGDHNEQFFGPGTRLTVL.

This chain uses TRBV7-9 with TRBJ1-2; D remains ambiguous. The CDR3 is made up of 13 amino acids. Deletions cut 3 bases from V and 8 bases from J, with 13 bases between. Germline CDR1 SEHNR, CDR2 FQNEAQ (reference sequence). CDR3 nucleotides: TGTGCCAGCAGCTTTTCTTCTGCGCGCGGCTACACCTTC. Its translation: CASSFSSARGYTF.

This clone was recorded only once. The chain is built from TRBV7-9 and TRBJ2-5; the D is unclear. Germline lookup yields CDR1 SEHNR and CDR2 FQNEAQ (reference sequence). The CDR3 length is 13 residues. The V gene lost 2 bases and the J gene lost 5 bases, with 9 bases spanning the gap. The DNA for the CDR3 is TGTGCCAGCAGCTTATTCCCCTCGGAGACCCAGTACTTC. Translated: CASSLFPSETQYF.

V usage is TRBV28 and J usage is TRBJ2-5; 7 nucleotides align to TRBD2. This CDR3 is built from 15 residues. V shed 4 bases, J shed 2 bases, and the junction held 7 bases outside the gene matches. In germline, CDR1 is MDHEN, CDR2 SYDVKM. The CDR3 here is CASSSPGGGQETQYF. In nucleotides, the CDR3 is TGTGCCAGCAGTTCCCCGGGGGGAGGGCAAGAGACCCAGTACTTC.

This chain uses TRBV21-1 with TRBJ2-7; TRBD2 is the table's D call and was not checked against the DNA. TRBV21-1 is recorded as a pseudogene. The CDR3 has 15 amino acids. In DNA, the CDR3 is TGTGCCAGCAGCAAAAGGACTAGCGGGGTTTACGAGCAGTACTTC. Translation gives CASSKRTSGVYEQYF.